The clone carrying this T cell receptor beta chain was seen once. Losses at the gene ends were 2 bases for V and 2 bases for J; bases not matched to a gene: 2. Germline V lookup: CDR1 SGDLS, CDR2 YYNGEE. There are 14 residues in the CDR3. The data originate from a study of blood T cell repertoires in COVID-19. About the study: The study drew acute and convalescent COVID-19 samples from the United States, Italy and Spain. Nucleic acid was either cDNA or gDNA, and it came from T cells, B-cell-depleted T cells, or PBMCs.

TCRdb's table, derived via immunoSEQ multiplex PCR, lists solely in-frame clones and lacks some. The sample contains 61,000 or so clones, just over 85% of which appear only once. This clonotype originated in a woman older than 75 with active COVID-19. This sequence joins TRBV9 and TRBJ1-2; TRBD1 matches at 8 bases. Input material: peripheral blood. The CDR3 region is CASSVAGGNYGYTF. The CDR3, as DNA: TGTGCCAGCAGCGTGGCAGGGGGCAACTATGGCTACACCTTC.